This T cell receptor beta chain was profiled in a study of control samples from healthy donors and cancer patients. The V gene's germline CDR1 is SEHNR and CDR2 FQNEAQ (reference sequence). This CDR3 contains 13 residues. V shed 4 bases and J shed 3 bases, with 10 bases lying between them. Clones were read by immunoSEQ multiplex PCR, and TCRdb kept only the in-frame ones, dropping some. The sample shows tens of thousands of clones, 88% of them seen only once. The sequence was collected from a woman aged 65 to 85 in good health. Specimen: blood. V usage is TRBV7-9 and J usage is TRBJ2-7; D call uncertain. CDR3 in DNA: TGTGCCAGCAGCTCGAGAAATAACTACGAGCAGTACTTC. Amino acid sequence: CASSSRNNYEQYF.